Presented here are 16 T cell receptor beta chains from one specimen sequenced in a study of blood T cell repertoires in COVID-19. TCRdb keeps only in-frame clones here, not all; method: immunoSEQ multiplex PCR. The sample contains fewer than 500,000 clones, about 90% of which appear only once. Material for sequencing was PBMCs or T cells enriched from blood (not recorded which). The receptors come from a woman between 18 and 30 years old who had recovered from COVID-19.

The rearrangement joins TRBV10-1 to TRBJ2-5; 7 nucleotides line up with TRBD2. Germline CDR1 and CDR2: WNHNN and SYGVQD (reference sequence). This CDR3 region has 12 residues. With V trimmed by 5 bases and J by 5 bases, 2 bases remained unmatched. The CDR3 here is CASSPGRETQYF. CDR3 bases: TGCGCCAGCAGTCCCGGGAGGGAGACCCAGTACTTC.

V usage is TRBV7-9 and J usage is TRBJ1-2; possibly TRBD1 for D (5 bases). V was cut by 4 bases and J by 8 bases, with 14 bases left in between. The V gene's germline CDR1 is SEHNR and CDR2 FQNEAQ (reference sequence). The CDR3 is 13 amino acids. CDR3 region: CASSSQVGGGYTF. The CDR3 bases are TGTGCCAGCAGCTCCCAGGTGGGGGGAGGCTACACCTTC.

V usage is TRBV19 and J usage is TRBJ2-7; 10 positions match TRBD2. Germline V gene lookup returns CDR1 LNHDA and CDR2 SQIVND (reference sequence). With 5 bases clipped from V and 7 bases from J, the junction kept 11 bases outside the gene matches. This CDR3 comprises 15 residues. The CDR3 loop is CASSLLAGSVGEQYF. The CDR3 DNA sequence: TGTGCCAGTAGTCTACTAGCGGGGTCGGTGGGGGAGCAGTACTTC.

The chain couples TRBV30 to TRBJ2-3, with no clear D. CDR1 GTSNPN and CDR2 SVGIG come from the germline V gene (reference sequence). This CDR3 spans 11 amino acids. V lost 0 bases and J 6 bases, leaving 4 bases between the germline ends. CDR3 nucleotides: TGTGCCTGGAGTGTGCAGGATACGCAGTATTTT. Translation: CAWSVQDTQYF.

Details on this clone: The sample holds other DNA sequences that translate to the same CDR3. This chain joins TRBV5-4 and TRBJ1-1; 9 bases line up with TRBD1. This CDR3 is 14 amino acids long. Unmatched junction bases numbered 6, after V lost 4 bases and J lost 5 bases. The germline V gene has CDR1 SGHNT and CDR2 YYREEE (reference sequence). In DNA, the CDR3 is TGTGCCAGCAGCCCGGGACAGGGCGATACTGAAGCTTTCTTT. Translating it yields CASSPGQGDTEAFF.

The chain uses TRBV7-8 and TRBJ1-1; unclear D gene. This CDR3 comprises 13 residues. Trimming removed 6 bases from V and 4 bases from J, with 12 bases in between. The germline CDR1 and CDR2 sequences are SGHVS and FQNEAQ. CDR3 loop: CASSVSLITEAFF. The DNA of the CDR3 is TGTGCCAGCAGTGTCTCGTTAATCACTGAAGCTTTCTTT. The whole variable domain, remainder taken from reference TRBV7-8 and TRBJ1-1, is GAGVSQSPRYKVAKRGQDVALRCDPISGHVSLFWYQQALGQGPEFLTYFQNEAQLDKSGLPSDRFFAERPEGSVSTLKIQRTQQEDSAVYLCASSVSLITEAFFGQGTRLTVV.

V and J are TRBV9 and TRBJ2-1; a possible D gene is TRBD2 (6 bases). The germline V gene has CDR1 SGDLS and CDR2 YYNGEE. The CDR3 is 16 amino acids. Deletions cut 3 bases from V and 2 bases from J, with 15 bases between. In DNA form, the CDR3 reads TGTGCCAGCAGCGGGGGGGACTCTCCAGCCTACAATGAGCAGTTCTTC. Amino acids: CASSGGDSPAYNEQFF.

This clone was counted only a few times. The chain links TRBV7-8 to TRBJ2-1, with D perhaps TRBD1 (6 bases). Trimming removed 11 bases from V and 5 bases from J, with 16 bases in between. CDR1 and CDR2 from the germline V gene are SGHVS and FQNEAQ. This CDR3 has 13 residues. This chain's CDR3 is CASKSTGNNEQFF. CDR3 sequence (DNA): TGTGCCTCCAAAAGTACAGGGAACAATGAGCAGTTCTTC. Variable domain in full (rest from reference TRBV7-8 and TRBJ2-1): GAGVSQSPRYKVAKRGQDVALRCDPISGHVSLFWYQQALGQGPEFLTYFQNEAQLDKSGLPSDRFFAERPEGSVSTLKIQRTQQEDSAVYLCASKSTGNNEQFFGPGTRLTVL.

The rearrangement uses TRBV12-3 or TRBV12-4 and TRBJ2-4, with a weak D call TRBD2 (5 bases). The CDR3 is made up of 13 amino acids. Trimming cost V 6 bases and J 6 bases, with 12 bases left between them. The CDR3 is CASSLLSGNIQYF. CDR3 DNA sequence: TGTGCCAGCAGCCTCCTAAGCGGAAACATTCAGTACTTC.

The V gene is TRBV29-1, the J gene TRBJ2-5; 8 bases fit TRBD1. CDR1 SQVTM and CDR2 ANQGSEA come from the germline V gene. The CDR3 sequence is 15 residues long. V shed 5 bases, J shed 2 bases, and the junction held 10 bases outside the gene matches. The CDR3 reads CSVYGAGGFQETQYF. In nucleotides, the CDR3 is TGCAGCGTTTACGGGGCAGGGGGCTTTCAAGAGACCCAGTACTTC. The variable domain in full, completed from reference TRBV29-1 and TRBJ2-5, reads SAVISQKPSRDICQRGTSLTIQCQVDSQVTMMFWYRQQPGQSLTLIATANQGSEATYESGFVIDKFPISRPNLTFSTLTVSNMSPEDSSIYLCSVYGAGGFQETQYFGPGTRLLVL.

This clone was observed many times. The sample contains more than one DNA sequence encoding this CDR3. V and J are TRBV5-6 and TRBJ1-6, with TRBD1 as a possible D gene (5 bases). V was trimmed by 2 bases and J by 10 bases, leaving 10 bases between them. Germline V gives CDR1 SGHDT, CDR2 YYEEEE. CDR3 length: 13 residues. The CDR3 sequence: CASSLTGGSPLHF. CDR3 bases: TGTGCCAGCAGCTTAACAGGAGGGTCACCCCTCCACTTT.

A single count supports this clone. The chain is built from TRBV7-9 and TRBJ1-5, with D possibly TRBD1 on 6 matching bases. This CDR3 is 15 amino acids long. V gave up 4 bases and J gave up 5 bases, with 15 bases separating them. Germline-derived CDR1 and CDR2 are SEHNR and FQNEAQ (reference sequence). CDR3 in DNA: TGTGCCAGCAGCTCGGAACAGGGCGCATATCAGCCCCAGCATTTT. The encoded protein is CASSSEQGAYQPQHF.

This clone was observed once. J is TRBJ2-7 and V is TRBV5-6; 7 bases map to TRBD1. The CDR3 is 14 residues long. Unmatched junction bases numbered 7, after V lost 4 bases and J lost 3 bases. Germline CDR1 SGHDT, CDR2 YYEEEE. CDR3 bases: TGTGCCAGCAGCCCAACAGGGGTCTTCTACGAGCAGTACTTC. Protein sequence: CASSPTGVFYEQYF.

The rearrangement uses TRBV11-2 and TRBJ1-3; the D is unclear. The V gene lost 0 bases and the J gene lost 4 bases, with 13 bases spanning the gap. This CDR3 is 16 amino acids long. From germline, CDR1 is SGHAT and CDR2 FQNNGV. The CDR3, as DNA: TGTGCCAGCAGCTTAGAAGCTTGGTCTACGGGAAACACCATATATTTT. This sequence encodes CASSLEAWSTGNTIYF.

As to this clone: This same CDR3 is encoded by further DNA sequences in the sample. The V and J genes are TRBV18 and TRBJ2-5, with 11 positions matching TRBD2. The CDR3 runs 15 residues. Germline values: CDR1 KGHSH, CDR2 LQKENI. V shed 3 bases and J 2 bases; nucleotides not matched to a gene: 2. Written as DNA, the CDR3 is TGTGCCAGCTCACCCACTAGCGGGGGTCAAGAGACCCAGTACTTC. Translation: CASSPTSGGQETQYF. The whole variable domain, filled in from reference TRBV18 and TRBJ2-5, reads NAGVMQNPRHLVRRRGQEARLRCSPMKGHSHVYWYRQLPEEGLKFMVYLQKENIIDESGMPKERFSAEFPKEGPSILRIQQVVRGDSAAYFCASSPTSGGQETQYFGPGTRLLVL.

This clone was counted once. V and J are TRBV7-8 and TRBJ2-5; 8 bases agree with TRBD2. Losses at the gene ends were 1 base for V and 5 bases for J; bases not matched to a gene: 6. This CDR3 comprises 15 residues. Germline CDR1 and CDR2: SGHVS and FQNEAQ. This CDR3 is CASSLGAGAGETQYF. The CDR3 DNA follows: TGTGCCAGCAGCTTAGGAGCGGGGGCTGGGGAGACCCAGTACTTC.